The 20 T cell receptor beta chains presented below share a single source sample, sequenced in a study of early T cells in non-severe SARS-CoV-2 infection. TCRdb re-analysed the 5' RACE reads in MiXCR, keeping a single row per CDR3 protein. There are approximately 67,000 distinct CDR3 sequences in the sample; 11% occur only once, and 3.5% to 4% lies in the top ten. The sequencing sample was made of whole blood. These receptors originate from an adult who was a healthcare worker with PCR-confirmed SARS-CoV-2 infection or an uninfected control (not recorded which).

In its sample, this clonotype was seen many times. An end of the junction does not agree with germline; a read error may underlie this. J is TRBJ2-1 and V is TRBV18; no reliable D call. The CDR3 has 12 residues. Germline CDR1 and CDR2: KGHSH and LQKENI. CDR3 DNA sequence: TGTGCCAGCTCAGCTACAGACGGTCTCGAGATCTTC. It yields the protein CASSATDGLEIF. The variable domain in full, with the rest retrieved from reference TRBV18 and TRBJ2-1, is NAGVMQNPRHLVRRRGQEARLRCSPMKGHSHVYWYRQLPEEGLKFMVYLQKENIIDESGMPKERFSAEFPKEGPSILRIQQVVRGDSAAYFCASSATDGLEIFGPGTRLTVL.

This clonotype was counted ten times or more. The rearrangement links TRBV6-6 to TRBJ2-3; 9 bases agree with TRBD1. The germline gives CDR1 MNHNY, CDR2 SVGAGI (reference sequence). The V segment lost 6 bases and the J segment 1 base; nucleotides outside the gene matches: 2. This CDR3 region has 14 residues. The CDR3 nucleotides are TGTGCCAGCAGCCGGACAGGGGGCACAGATACGCAGTATTTT. This codes for CASSRTGGTDTQYF.

The chain links TRBV13 to TRBJ2-7, with a possible D match to TRBD2 (5 bases). Germline V gene sequence: CDR1 PRHDT, CDR2 FYEKMQ (reference sequence). Deletions cut 8 bases from V and 4 bases from J, with 18 bases between. CDR3 size: 14 residues. DNA of the CDR3: TGTGCCAGCGCCGGAATGACCTCGGGGTACGAGCAGTACTTC. Its translation is CASAGMTSGYEQYF.

The gene calls are TRBV28 and TRBJ2-7; D is perhaps TRBD1 (6 bases). The CDR3 loop spans 12 amino acids. In germline, CDR1 is MDHEN, CDR2 SYDVKM. The germline V and J ends were trimmed by 7 bases and 9 bases, with 16 bases remaining between them. The chain's CDR3 is CASNPGQSLQYF. The CDR3 DNA is TGTGCCAGCAACCCAGGACAGTCTCTGCAGTACTTC.

The table lists this clonotype with many counts. The genes are TRBV7-9 and TRBJ2-2; no firm D call. This CDR3 has 13 residues. Germline CDR1 SEHNR, CDR2 FQNEAQ (reference sequence). Trimming stripped 2 bases from V and 5 bases from J, with 6 bases between. CDR3 nucleotide sequence: TGTGCCAGCAGCTTAATTGGAACCGGGGAGCTGTTTTTT. As protein: CASSLIGTGELFF.

This clonotype appeared a few times. The chain joins TRBV29-1 to TRBJ1-3, with 8 bases matching TRBD1. This CDR3 is 14 amino acids long. V gave up 6 bases and J gave up 3 bases; unmatched junction bases: 7. In germline, CDR1 is SQVTM, CDR2 ANQGSEA. CDR3 coding DNA: TGCAGCGTCGCCCAGGGGGCCCATGGAAACACCATATATTTT. Its translation: CSVAQGAHGNTIYF.

Only a few counts were recorded for this clonotype. The chain links TRBV5-1 to TRBJ2-7, with D perhaps matching TRBD1 (6 bases). CDR1 and CDR2 (germline): SGHRS, YFSETQ. V lost 4 bases to trimming and J lost 2 bases, with 10 bases between them. The CDR3 is 13 residues long. As DNA, the CDR3 is TGCGCCAGCAGCAACGGACAGACCTACGAGCAGTACTTC. Amino acid sequence: CASSNGQTYEQYF.

This clonotype was recorded many times. This chain joins TRBV7-8 and TRBJ2-1; 11 bases are a match to TRBD2. J gave up 5 bases and V 3 bases, and 9 bases lay outside the gene matches. The CDR3 totals 17 residues. Germline V gene lookup returns CDR1 SGHVS and CDR2 FQNEAQ. The CDR3 DNA is TGTGCCAGCAGCTTCCCGAATAGCGGGAGGGCCAACAATGAGCAGTTCTTC. It is translated as CASSFPNSGRANNEQFF.

This clonotype was picked up a small number of times. DNA for the CDR3: TGTGCCAGCAGCCCAAAGCGGGATGAGCAGTTCTTC. This sequence encodes CASSPKRDEQFF. The chain combines TRBV7-9 with TRBJ2-1, with D perhaps TRBD2 (6 bases). V was clipped by 5 bases and J by 8 bases, with 10 bases between them. Germline CDR1 SEHNR, CDR2 FQNEAQ (reference sequence). This CDR3 contains 12 residues.

Many counts were recorded for this clonotype. The gene calls are TRBV12-3 or TRBV12-4 and TRBJ2-1, with D tentatively TRBD2 (5 bases). The CDR3 loop spans 15 amino acids. Trimming cost V 4 bases and J 4 bases, with 14 bases left between them. CDR3 nucleotides: TGTGCCAGCAGTTCCTCGGGATATTATTACAATGAGCAGTTCTTC. As protein: CASSSSGYYYNEQFF.

This clonotype was found a few times. Written as DNA, the CDR3 is TGTGCCAGCAGTTACTCGTCGGGGGCGGGCTATGGCTACACCTTC. Protein: CASSYSSGAGYGYTF. The chain couples TRBV6-5 to TRBJ1-2; possibly TRBD1 for D (6 bases). Between the trimmed V and J ends, which lost 0 bases and 4 bases, there was a span of 12 bases. Germline assignment: CDR1 MNHEY and CDR2 SVGAGI. The CDR3 consists of 15 residues.

This clonotype was seen only a few times. This chain uses TRBV5-1 with TRBJ2-3, with 13 bases aligning to TRBD2. The V and J ends lost 2 bases and 2 bases, in that order; junction bases with no gene match: 5. The CDR3 is made up of 17 amino acids. Germline loops: CDR1 SGHRS, CDR2 YFSETQ. The CDR3 DNA reads as TGCGCCAGCAGCTTAGGACTAGCGGGAGCGATCACAGATACGCAGTATTTT. Amino acid sequence: CASSLGLAGAITDTQYF.

This clonotype was counted ten times or more. The rearrangement links TRBV7-9 to TRBJ2-1; D remains ambiguous. This CDR3 is built from 11 residues. CDR1 and CDR2 from the germline V gene are SEHNR and FQNEAQ (reference sequence). Trimming pared 5 bases from V and 8 bases from J, leaving 7 bases between. DNA of the CDR3: TGTGCCAGCAGCCTTACCGATGAGCAGTTCTTC. Translating gives CASSLTDEQFF.

At least ten counts were recorded for this clonotype. This chain uses TRBV2 with TRBJ2-7; possible D gene TRBD1, 7 bases. The germline V gene encodes CDR1 SNHLY and CDR2 FYNNEI. Trimming took off 1 base at V and 6 bases at J, with 28 bases between the two ends. The CDR3 is 19 amino acids. The CDR3: CASSEVSWGFATGRPEQYF. DNA for the CDR3: TGTGCCAGCAGTGAAGTTTCGTGGGGGTTCGCGACAGGGAGGCCCGAGCAGTACTTC.

The table lists this clonotype with many counts. This chain connects TRBV20-1 to TRBJ2-2; 14 bases map to TRBD2. The CDR3 totals 17 residues. CDR1 and CDR2 (germline): DFQATT, SNEGSKA (reference sequence). With 1 base clipped from V and 4 bases from J, the junction kept 5 bases outside the gene matches. In nucleotides, the CDR3 is TGCAGTGCTAGAGGGGGACTAGCGGGAGTCGGCACCGGGGAGCTGTTTTTT. It specifies CSARGGLAGVGTGELFF.

This clonotype was picked up a small number of times. This chain connects TRBV7-2 to TRBJ2-5, with TRBD2 identical over 8 bases. The CDR3 extends over 15 amino acids. Germline V lookup: CDR1 SGHTA, CDR2 FQGNSA. V trimming: 1 base; J trimming: 6 bases; junction bases outside the gene matches: 7. The CDR3 here is CASSLVGLGVQTQYF. The CDR3, as DNA: TGTGCCAGCAGCTTAGTGGGACTAGGAGTTCAGACCCAGTACTTC. Variable domain in full (rest from reference TRBV7-2 and TRBJ2-5): GAGVSQSPSNKVTEKGKDVELRCDPISGHTALYWYRQSLGQGLEFLIYFQGNSAPDKSGLPSDRFSAERTGGSVSTLTIQRTQQEDSAVYLCASSLVGLGVQTQYFGPGTRLLVL.

This clonotype was seen more than once but under ten times. The V and J genes are TRBV7-9 and TRBJ1-2; the match to TRBD1 covers 8 bases. Trimming removed 2 bases from V and 1 base from J; junction bases left unmatched: 12. The CDR3 contains 18 residues. Germline CDR1 SEHNR, CDR2 FQNEAQ (reference sequence). DNA for the CDR3: TGTGCCAGCAGCTTATCGGAGGCAGGGGGCCTGATTAACTATGGCTACACCTTC. This sequence encodes CASSLSEAGGLINYGYTF. The variable domain in full, completed from reference TRBV7-9 and TRBJ1-2, reads DTGVSQNPRHKITKRGQNVTFRCDPISEHNRLYWYRQTLGQGPEFLTYFQNEAQLEKSRLLSDRFSAERPKGSFSTLEIQRTEQGDSAMYLCASSLSEAGGLINYGYTFGSGTRLTVV.

The genes are TRBV9 and TRBJ2-5; no clear D gene. Trimming removed 0 bases from V and 2 bases from J, with 8 bases in between. CDR3 size: 14 residues. Germline V gives CDR1 SGDLS, CDR2 YYNGEE. CDR3 sequence reads: CASSVDPVQETQYF. In nucleotides, the CDR3 is TGTGCCAGCAGCGTAGATCCAGTACAAGAGACCCAGTACTTC.

This rearrangement joins TRBV3-1 to TRBJ1-2; unclear D gene. V lost 4 bases and J 4 bases, leaving 13 bases between the germline ends. Germline V gene sequence: CDR1 LGHDT, CDR2 YNNKEL (reference sequence). This CDR3 region has 14 residues. The CDR3 reads CASSLKLVGYGYTF. CDR3 in DNA: TGTGCCAGCAGCCTTAAGCTTGTCGGCTATGGCTACACCTTC.

This clonotype has a count of ten or more. The gene calls are TRBV25-1 and TRBJ2-3; 8 positions agree with TRBD1. The length of the CDR3 is 19 residues. CDR1 is MGHDK, CDR2 SYGVNS, per germline. The trim removed 2 bases at V and 7 bases at J, leaving 20 bases unmatched. The CDR3 reads CASSEGGRGHPTKLHTQYF. The CDR3 DNA reads TGTGCCAGCAGTGAAGGCGGCAGGGGGCACCCAACCAAACTCCATACGCAGTATTTT.